The 6 T cell receptor beta chains presented below share a single source sample, sequenced in a study of T-cell memory formation after mild COVID-19. Using its own MiXCR run on the 5' RACE reads, TCRdb lists one record per CDR3 protein. The sample records nearly 350,000 distinct CDR3 sequences, roughly 13% being singletons. Sequencing was done on a sample of PBMCs or a T cell subset sorted from them (not recorded which). The receptor source for this set is a man younger than 35 who had mild COVID-19 (a few samples of this study predate the infection). Cell type and time point are not known.

This clonotype was detected many times. The genes are TRBV7-2 and TRBJ2-7; 8 nucleotides line up with TRBD2. The V segment lost 1 base and the J segment 4 bases; nucleotides outside the gene matches: 9. The germline V gene encodes CDR1 SGHTA and CDR2 FQGNSA. The CDR3 extends over 16 amino acids. This chain's CDR3 is CASSLGGSGASYEQYV. CDR3 nucleotide sequence: TGTGCCAGCAGCTTAGGGGGTAGCGGGGCCTCTTACGAGCAGTACGTC.

This clonotype was counted a few times. This chain links TRBV7-2 with TRBJ2-5; TRBD2 might be the D (5 bases). This CDR3 comprises 16 residues. Trimming left V 3 bases short and J 2 bases short, with 16 bases between. CDR1 is SGHTA and CDR2 is FQGNSA in the germline V gene. The CDR3: CASSFTYSVSQETQYF. The CDR3 bases are TGTGCCAGCAGCTTCACGTATAGCGTCAGTCAAGAGACCCAGTACTTC.

This clonotype has just a few counts. This chain joins TRBV5-1 and TRBJ2-3; D possibly corresponds to TRBD2 (6 bases). From germline, CDR1 is SGHRS and CDR2 YFSETQ. V was trimmed by 4 bases and J by 4 bases, leaving 13 bases between them. CDR3 length: 14 residues. The CDR3 protein is CASSPGVSADTQYF. CDR3 nucleotide sequence: TGCGCCAGCAGCCCGGGGGTTTCGGCAGATACGCAGTATTTT.

V usage is TRBV9 and J usage is TRBJ1-1; possibly TRBD1 for D (6 bases). The CDR3 is made up of 17 amino acids. Germline CDR1 reads SGDLS; CDR2 reads YYNGEE. V dropped 0 bases and J dropped 3 bases, with 18 bases sitting between them. The CDR3 region has the DNA TGTGCCAGCAGCGTAGAGGGGCCCAGGGGTGGGTACACTGAAGCTTTCTTT. Translated, it gives CASSVEGPRGGYTEAFF.

The rearrangement joins TRBV29-1 to TRBJ1-2; tentatively, D is TRBD1 (6 bases). V was clipped by 6 bases and J by 7 bases, with 12 bases between them. The germline CDR1 and CDR2 sequences are SQVTM and ANQGSEA. The CDR3 covers 11 residues. CDR3 DNA: TGCAGCGTCACCGGGGGGGCTGGCTACACCTTC. Encoded protein: CSVTGGAGYTF.

This clonotype appeared a few times. The rearrangement links TRBV7-9 to TRBJ2-2; D not certain. CDR3 size: 16 residues. The V gene's germline CDR1 is SEHNR and CDR2 FQNEAQ (reference sequence). Trimming took off 5 bases at V and 0 bases at J, with 13 bases between the two ends. In DNA form, the CDR3 reads TGTGCCAGCAGCCGAAGCGCGGTTCCGAACACCGGGGAGCTGTTTTTT. It specifies CASSRSAVPNTGELFF.